This T cell receptor beta chain was sequenced for a study of blood T cell repertoires in COVID-19. Overall study: Samples of COVID-19 (acute and convalescent) were obtained from the United States, Italy and Spain. T cells, B-cell-depleted T cells, or PBMCs supplied cDNA or gDNA.

Sequencing was performed with immunoSEQ multiplex PCR; in TCRdb, only in-frame clones are kept and a portion is missing. The sample has about 240,000 clones, roughly 83% seen once. The specimen was peripheral blood. The sequence was collected from a woman over 75 with acute or convalescent COVID-19.

The CDR3 region is CASSFRGGSPLHF. The CDR3, as DNA: TGTGCCAGCAGTTTTCGGGGTGGCTCACCCCTCCACTTT. The chain is built from TRBV12-3 or TRBV12-4 and TRBJ1-6; D ambiguous. The CDR3 is 13 amino acids. Trimming removed 3 bases from V and 10 bases from J, with 10 bases in between.